This T cell receptor beta chain was captured by sequencing in a study of memory CD4+ T cells and cytomegalovirus serostatus. This clone was counted a few times. Germline CDR1 is ENHRY and CDR2 is SYGVKD. V shed 7 bases and J shed 1 base, with 10 bases lying between them. CDR3 size: 13 residues. Single viable CD3+CD4+CD8-CD45RO+ cells were sorted as the memory CD4+ T cells. Profiling relied on immunoSEQ multiplex PCR, and the TCRdb table lists in-frame clones only, not all of them. Among 40,000 to 55,000 clones listed, roughly three quarters were seen once. The sequence was collected from an adult in good health and CMV-seronegative. The sequencing sample was made of memory CD4+ T cells from blood. The V call is TRBV10-3, the J call TRBJ1-1; D not resolved. The CDR3 spells CAIKGGGNTEAFF. CDR3 nucleotides: TGTGCCATCAAAGGCGGCGGGAACACTGAAGCTTTCTTT.